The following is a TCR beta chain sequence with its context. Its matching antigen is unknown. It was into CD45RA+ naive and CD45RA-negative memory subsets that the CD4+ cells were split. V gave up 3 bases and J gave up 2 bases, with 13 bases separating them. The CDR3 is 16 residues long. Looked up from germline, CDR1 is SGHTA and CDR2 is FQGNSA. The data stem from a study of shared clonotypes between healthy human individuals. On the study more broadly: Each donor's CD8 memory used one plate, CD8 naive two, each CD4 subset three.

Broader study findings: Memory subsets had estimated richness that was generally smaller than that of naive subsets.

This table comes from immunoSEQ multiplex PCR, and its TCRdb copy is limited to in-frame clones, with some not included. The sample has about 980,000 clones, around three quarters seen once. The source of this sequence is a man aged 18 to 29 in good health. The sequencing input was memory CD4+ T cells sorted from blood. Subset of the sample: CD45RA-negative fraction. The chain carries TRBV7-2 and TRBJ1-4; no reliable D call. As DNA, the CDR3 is TGTGCCAGCAGCTTTGGCCCCGGAGGGACTAATGAAAAACTGTTTTTT. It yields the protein CASSFGPGGTNEKLFF.